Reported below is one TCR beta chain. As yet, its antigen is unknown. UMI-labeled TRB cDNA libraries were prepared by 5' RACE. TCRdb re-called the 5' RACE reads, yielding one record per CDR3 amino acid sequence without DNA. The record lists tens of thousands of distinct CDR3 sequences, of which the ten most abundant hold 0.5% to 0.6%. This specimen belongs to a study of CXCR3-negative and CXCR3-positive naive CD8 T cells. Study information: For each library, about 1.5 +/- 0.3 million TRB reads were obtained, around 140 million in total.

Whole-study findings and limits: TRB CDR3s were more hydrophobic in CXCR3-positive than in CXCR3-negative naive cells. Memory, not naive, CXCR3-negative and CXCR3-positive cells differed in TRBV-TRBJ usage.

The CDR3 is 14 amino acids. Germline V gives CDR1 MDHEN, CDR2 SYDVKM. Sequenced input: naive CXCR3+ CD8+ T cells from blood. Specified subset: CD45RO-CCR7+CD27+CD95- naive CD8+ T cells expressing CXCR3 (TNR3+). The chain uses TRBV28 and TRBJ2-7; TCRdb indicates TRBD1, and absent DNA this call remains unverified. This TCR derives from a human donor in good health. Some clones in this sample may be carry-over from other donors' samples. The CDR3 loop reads CASSLPGYGGEQYF.